Listed here are 24 T cell receptor beta chains from one sample, sequenced in a study of CD8 T cells in Susac syndrome. RNA totalling about 0.5 to 1 ug underwent reverse transcription with random hexamers. TCRdb reanalysed the immunoSEQ multiplex PCR reads using MiXCR and keeps one entry per CDR3 protein. The sample contains some 110,000 distinct CDR3 sequences, 85% to 95% of which appear only once. Sequencing used CD4+ T cells from PBMCs. The origin of the receptors is a human donor with multiple sclerosis.

The chain recombines TRBV29-1 with TRBJ2-5; D might be TRBD1 (6 bases). The CDR3 covers 12 residues. V was cut by 1 base and J by 6 bases, with 9 bases left in between. The germline CDR1 and CDR2 sequences are SQVTM and ANQGSEA. The CDR3 sequence is CSVEGGPKTQYF. CDR3 DNA: TGCAGCGTTGAAGGGGGGCCGAAGACCCAGTACTTC. Filled out from reference TRBV29-1 and TRBJ2-5, the complete variable domain reads SAVISQKPSRDICQRGTSLTIQCQVDSQVTMMFWYRQQPGQSLTLIATANQGSEATYESGFVIDKFPISRPNLTFSTLTVSNMSPEDSSIYLCSVEGGPKTQYFGPGTRLLVL.

The chain recombines TRBV29-1 with TRBJ1-2; D may be TRBD1 (5 bases). V lost 7 bases, J lost 1 base, and 13 bases lay in between. The germline gives CDR1 SQVTM, CDR2 ANQGSEA. The CDR3 covers 13 residues. CDR3 sequence: CSAAAGGNYGYTF. The DNA of the CDR3 is TGCAGCGCGGCGGCCGGGGGTAACTATGGCTACACCTTC.

This chain uses TRBV29-1 with TRBJ1-3, with D unclear. V lost 6 bases, J lost 2 bases, and 5 bases lay in between. The CDR3 spans 11 residues. Germline V lookup: CDR1 SQVTM, CDR2 ANQGSEA. The CDR3 loop is CSVDTGNTIYF. CDR3 bases: TGCAGCGTCGATACTGGAAACACCATATATTTT.

The V call is TRBV7-2, the J call TRBJ1-2, with D unresolved. The CDR3 sequence is 16 residues long. In germline, CDR1 is SGHTA, CDR2 FQGNSA. V was shortened by 0 bases and J by 6 bases, with 17 bases between the two germline ends. CDR3 DNA: TGTGCCAGCAGCTTAGCCCAGGCGAGAGCAGCCAATGGCTACACCTTC. Translated: CASSLAQARAANGYTF.

The chain combines TRBV9 with TRBJ2-1, with TRBD1 as a possible D gene (5 bases). V lost 1 base, J lost 10 bases, and 9 bases lay in between. The CDR3 runs 12 residues. Germline V gives CDR1 SGDLS, CDR2 YYNGEE. CDR3 DNA sequence: TGTGCCAGCAGCGTATTAGGGGTCGAGCAGTTCTTC. Translating it yields CASSVLGVEQFF.

This clonotype was detected only once. The rearrangement joins TRBV19 to TRBJ1-2; D gene unclear. The CDR3 extends over 15 amino acids. The germline gives CDR1 LNHDA, CDR2 SQIVND (reference sequence). The germline V and J ends were trimmed by 4 bases and 2 bases, with 14 bases remaining between them. DNA of the CDR3: TGTGCCAGTAGTAAGCCAAACAGTGCGAACTATGGCTACACCTTC. It specifies CASSKPNSANYGYTF. The whole variable domain, filled in from reference TRBV19 and TRBJ1-2, reads DGGITQSPKYLFRKEGQNVTLSCEQNLNHDAMYWYRQDPGQGLRLIYYSQIVNDFQKGDIAEGYSVSREKKESFPLTVTSAQKNPTAFYLCASSKPNSANYGYTFGSGTRLTVV.

The genes are TRBV6-6 and TRBJ2-5, with D perhaps matching TRBD2 (7 bases). The CDR3 length is 14 residues. From germline, CDR1 is MNHNY and CDR2 SVGAGI (reference sequence). V dropped 6 bases and J dropped 5 bases, with 16 bases sitting between them. The CDR3 region is CASRLPGGGETQYF. In DNA form, the CDR3 reads TGTGCCAGCAGACTCCCGGGGGGCGGGGAGACCCAGTACTTC.

This clonotype was recorded only once. The chain joins TRBV5-6 to TRBJ2-4; D remains unclear. Germline V gene data show CDR1 as SGHDT and CDR2 as YYEEEE. The V end was cut by 4 bases, the J end by 8 bases, with 16 bases between. The CDR3 sequence is 14 residues long. The CDR3 nucleotides are TGTGCCAGCAGCCCCCCCTCGCGTATGGACATTCAGTACTTC. Its translation: CASSPPSRMDIQYF.

The chain recombines TRBV7-9 with TRBJ1-2; no clear D gene. The CDR3 extends over 12 amino acids. The germline V and J ends were trimmed by 5 bases and 5 bases, with 9 bases remaining between them. Germline V gene data show CDR1 as SEHNR and CDR2 as FQNEAQ (reference sequence). In DNA, the CDR3 is TGTGCCAGCAGCAGGAACCGATATGGCTACACCTTC. It specifies CASSRNRYGYTF.

The chain combines TRBV10-3 with TRBJ2-7; 9 nucleotides line up with TRBD1. The V gene's germline CDR1 is ENHRY and CDR2 SYGVKD. J gave up 2 bases and V 4 bases, and 9 bases lay outside the gene matches. This CDR3 region has 16 residues. The CDR3 DNA reads TGTGCCATCAGTGGGGTTTATGGACAGGGGACCTACGAGCAGTACTTC. Its translation: CAISGVYGQGTYEQYF.

The chain combines TRBV2 with TRBJ1-2; 9 positions agree with TRBD1. CDR1 is SNHLY, CDR2 FYNNEI, per germline. The CDR3 totals 14 residues. With V trimmed by 6 bases and J by 2 bases, 4 bases remained unmatched. In nucleotides, the CDR3 is TGTGCCAGCAGGTCACAGGGGGCGAACTATGGCTACACCTTC. Protein product: CASRSQGANYGYTF.

The J gene is TRBJ2-1, the V gene TRBV25-1, with D perhaps being TRBD1 or TRBD2 (5 bases each). CDR1 and CDR2 (germline): MGHDK, SYGVNS. V was pared by 4 bases and J by 8 bases, with 9 bases between. This CDR3 contains 12 residues. The CDR3 DNA reads TGTGCCAGCAGTGGGGACGTATATGAGCAGTTCTTC. Its protein is CASSGDVYEQFF.

The chain recombines TRBV19 with TRBJ1-3; D might be TRBD1 (6 bases). Germline V gives CDR1 LNHDA, CDR2 SQIVND (reference sequence). V was trimmed by 5 bases and J by 1 base, leaving 9 bases between them. The CDR3 contains 14 residues. CDR3 bases: TGTGCCAGTAGTCAGGACAGATCTGGAAACACCATATATTTT. The encoded protein is CASSQDRSGNTIYF.

The sample holds a few counts of this clonotype. This chain links TRBV15 with TRBJ1-3; maybe TRBD1 (6 bases). The germline V gene has CDR1 LNHNV and CDR2 YYDKDF (reference sequence). Trimming removed 3 bases at V and 2 bases at J, with 11 bases between. The CDR3 has 15 amino acids. The CDR3 coding sequence is TGTGCCACCAGCAGTTCCGGACAGCCTGGAAACACCATATATTTT. This codes for CATSSSGQPGNTIYF.

This chain uses TRBV5-1 with TRBJ1-5; D is unresolved. V was trimmed by 3 bases and J by 7 bases, leaving 11 bases between them. Germline CDR1 SGHRS, CDR2 YFSETQ. The CDR3 spans 13 residues. The CDR3 DNA sequence: TGCGCCAGCAGCTCCCGGGGAGGGCAGCCCCAGCATTTT. Amino acid sequence: CASSSRGGQPQHF.

The chain is built from TRBV5-5 and TRBJ1-1; possible D gene TRBD1, 5 bases. Germline V lookup: CDR1 SGHKS, CDR2 YYEKEE (reference sequence). The CDR3 loop spans 15 amino acids. Deletions cut 2 bases from V and 4 bases from J, with 15 bases between. CDR3 coding DNA: TGTGCCAGCAGCTTTGACGGTAATAGGGGCACTGAAGCTTTCTTT. Its protein is CASSFDGNRGTEAFF.

This clonotype occurred a few times. The rearrangement links TRBV19 to TRBJ2-5; D call uncertain. The CDR3 runs 13 residues. Trimming removed 5 bases from V and 3 bases from J, with 10 bases in between. Germline-derived CDR1 and CDR2 are LNHDA and SQIVND (reference sequence). The CDR3 DNA reads as TGTGCCAGTAGTTTGGACCGGGAAGAGACCCAGTACTTC. Translating it yields CASSLDREETQYF.

The gene calls are TRBV7-9 and TRBJ2-2; no definite D call. The V end lost 3 bases, the J end lost 2 bases, and 13 bases lay between the germline ends. The CDR3 contains 16 residues. The germline gives CDR1 SEHNR, CDR2 FQNEAQ (reference sequence). The CDR3 bases are TGTGCCAGCAGCTTCAGGCTTGGGCTTAACACCGGGGAGCTGTTTTTT. Protein sequence: CASSFRLGLNTGELFF.

In DNA form, the CDR3 reads TGTGCCAGCAGTACGGCCCCGCCCGAACAGGGGGGTTATGGCTACACCTTC. Translated, it gives CASSTAPPEQGGYGYTF. The chain links TRBV6-1 to TRBJ1-2; 8 nucleotides line up with TRBD1. The CDR3 runs to 17 residues. Germline values: CDR1 MNHNS, CDR2 SASEGT. The trim removed 5 bases at V and 5 bases at J, leaving 16 bases unmatched.

In this sample, this clonotype turned up once. The J gene is TRBJ2-3, the V gene TRBV11-2, with a possible D match to TRBD2 (6 bases). V was pared by 1 base and J by 0 bases, with 11 bases between. This CDR3 spans 16 amino acids. Germline V CDR1 and CDR2: SGHAT, FQNNGV. The CDR3 region is CASSLGLAASTDTQYF. In DNA, the CDR3 is TGTGCCAGCAGCTTAGGATTAGCGGCCAGCACAGATACGCAGTATTTT.

The chain links TRBV18 to TRBJ1-1; D remains unclear. The CDR3 covers 15 residues. Germline loops: CDR1 KGHSH, CDR2 LQKENI. The V and J ends lost 3 bases and 1 base respectively, with 12 bases between them. The DNA of the CDR3 is TGTGCCAGCTCACCGGCCCTTGGGTCGAACACTGAAGCTTTCTTT. Translated: CASSPALGSNTEAFF.

J is TRBJ1-6 and V is TRBV28, with D possibly TRBD1 on 5 matching bases. The CDR3 spans 17 residues. Germline values: CDR1 MDHEN, CDR2 SYDVKM. The V end lost 5 bases, the J end lost 0 bases, and 14 bases lay between the germline ends. The CDR3 coding sequence is TGTGCCAGCAGTGGATGGGCAGACAGCTCCTATAATTCACCCCTCCACTTT. Translation: CASSGWADSSYNSPLHF.

This chain uses TRBV2 with TRBJ1-6; unclear D gene. The CDR3 has 14 residues. CDR1 and CDR2 (germline): SNHLY, FYNNEI. V lost 0 bases to trimming and J lost 9 bases, with 9 bases between them. The CDR3 sequence: CASSEATTSSPLHF. Here the CDR3 DNA reads TGTGCCAGCAGTGAAGCGACAACTAGTTCACCCCTCCACTTT.

This chain uses TRBV24-1 with TRBJ1-3; D not resolved. Trimming took 8 bases from V and 4 from J, leaving 14 bases between them. Germline CDR1 KGHDR, CDR2 SFDVKD. This CDR3 is built from 14 residues. CDR3 sequence: CATMDRSAGNTIYF. CDR3 DNA sequence: TGTGCCACCATGGATAGGTCGGCGGGAAACACCATATATTTT.